This is a list of T cell receptor beta chains from one sample in a study of cytomegalovirus exposure and HLA in healthy donors. Generated by immunoSEQ multiplex PCR, the TCRdb table keeps only in-frame clones and is missing some. Altogether fewer than 75,000 clones are present, approximately 95% being singletons, with the ten largest covering 3% to 3.5%. The sequenced sample was PBMCs. These receptors came from a man in his late teens or twenties in good health and CMV-seronegative. The CDR3 runs from the conserved cysteine through the conserved F or W. D genes are given only for firm matches. Size is omitted from some rows. Given values are once, few, many or a class for expanded clones.

D gene: TRBD1; clone size: NA; V gene: TRBV2; J gene: TRBJ1-5; CDR3 protein: CASLGQGDQPQHF; CDR3 DNA: TGTGCCAGCTTGGGACAGGGGGATCAGCCCCAGCATTTT
D gene: TRBD2; clone size: NA; V gene: TRBV5-1; J gene: TRBJ2-7; CDR3 protein: CASSQGLAGAQIYEQYF; CDR3 DNA: TGCGCCAGCAGCCAGGGACTAGCGGGGGCGCAGATCTACGAGCAGTACTTC
D gene: NA; clone size: once; V gene: TRBV6-5; J gene: TRBJ1-3; CDR3 protein: CASSPTRSGNTIYF; CDR3 DNA: TGTGCCAGCAGCCCTACCAGGTCTGGAAACACCATATATTTT
D gene: NA; clone size: NA; V gene: TRBV13; J gene: TRBJ2-7; CDR3 protein: CASSSPVVAGHLHEQYF; CDR3 DNA: TGTGCCAGCAGCTCGCCGGTAGTGGCAGGGCATCTCCACGAGCAGTACTTC
D gene: TRBD2; clone size: NA; V gene: TRBV28; J gene: TRBJ2-3; CDR3 protein: CASSSFSGGGRDTQYF; CDR3 DNA: TGTGCCAGCAGTTCCTTTAGCGGGGGGGGTCGAGATACGCAGTATTTT
D gene: TRBD2; clone size: NA; V gene: TRBV19; J gene: TRBJ2-7; CDR3 protein: CASSMGGVSYEQYF; CDR3 DNA: TGTGCCAGTAGTATGGGGGGGGTCTCCTACGAGCAGTACTTC
D gene: TRBD1; clone size: NA; V gene: TRBV28; J gene: TRBJ1-5; CDR3 protein: CASRTGGEPQHF; CDR3 DNA: TGTGCCAGCCGGACAGGGGGCGAGCCCCAGCATTTT
D gene: NA; clone size: NA; V gene: TRBV18; J gene: TRBJ2-1; CDR3 protein: CASSYRIFSSYNEQFF; CDR3 DNA: TGTGCCAGCTCATACCGAATCTTTAGCTCCTACAATGAGCAGTTCTTC
D gene: NA; clone size: NA; V gene: TRBV15; J gene: TRBJ2-1; CDR3 protein: CATSRDPDEQFF; CDR3 DNA: TGTGCCACCAGCAGAGATCCGGATGAGCAGTTCTTC
D gene: TRBD2; clone size: NA; V gene: TRBV28; J gene: TRBJ2-5; CDR3 protein: CASVVLAGGQETQYF; CDR3 DNA: TGTGCCAGCGTAGTCCTAGCGGGGGGGCAAGAGACCCAGTACTTC
D gene: NA; clone size: once; V gene: TRBV11-1; J gene: TRBJ2-3; CDR3 protein: CASSLAGAGTDTQYF; CDR3 DNA: TGTGCCAGCAGCTTAGCAGGGGCAGGAACAGATACGCAGTATTTT
D gene: NA; clone size: NA; V gene: TRBV7-9; J gene: TRBJ1-1; CDR3 protein: CASSLRENTEAFF; CDR3 DNA: TGTGCCAGCAGCTTAAGAGAGAACACTGAAGCTTTCTTT
D gene: NA; clone size: NA; V gene: TRBV28; J gene: TRBJ1-2; CDR3 protein: CASSRRVSGGYTF; CDR3 DNA: TGTGCCAGCAGTAGGAGGGTGTCTGGGGGCTACACCTTC
D gene: TRBD2; clone size: once; V gene: TRBV27; J gene: TRBJ2-2; CDR3 protein: CASSPGTSGAGELFF; CDR3 DNA: TGTGCCAGCAGTCCAGGGACTAGCGGGGCCGGGGAGCTGTTTTTT
D gene: TRBD1; clone size: medium-sized; V gene: TRBV9; J gene: TRBJ2-7; CDR3 protein: CASSAGQGPYEQYF; CDR3 DNA: TGTGCCAGCAGCGCGGGACAGGGCCCCTACGAGCAGTACTTC
D gene: NA; clone size: NA; V gene: TRBV6-6; J gene: TRBJ2-1; CDR3 protein: CASRDSTNNEQFF; CDR3 DNA: TGTGCCAGCAGGGACAGTACCAACAATGAGCAGTTCTTC
D gene: TRBD1; clone size: NA; V gene: TRBV19; J gene: TRBJ1-1; CDR3 protein: CASSAGQGYGGTEAFF; CDR3 DNA: TGTGCCAGTAGTGCCGGACAGGGGTATGGGGGCACTGAAGCTTTCTTT
D gene: TRBD1; clone size: once; V gene: TRBV11-2; J gene: TRBJ1-2; CDR3 protein: CASSLDAEGQREGYTF; CDR3 DNA: TGTGCCAGCAGCTTAGACGCAGAGGGACAGAGAGAGGGCTACACCTTC
D gene: NA; clone size: NA; V gene: TRBV27; J gene: TRBJ1-1; CDR3 protein: CASATRVGEAFF; CDR3 DNA: TGTGCCAGCGCAACCAGGGTTGGTGAAGCTTTCTTT
D gene: NA; clone size: NA; V gene: TRBV6-1; J gene: TRBJ2-5; CDR3 protein: CASSLIRGIQETQYF; CDR3 DNA: TGTGCCAGCAGTCTAATCCGGGGGATCCAAGAGACCCAGTACTTC
D gene: NA; clone size: few; V gene: TRBV5-1; J gene: TRBJ1-2; CDR3 protein: CASSLEDGGGYTF; CDR3 DNA: TGCGCCAGCAGCTTGGAGGACGGAGGGGGCTACACCTTC
D gene: NA; clone size: NA; V gene: TRBV10-3; J gene: TRBJ1-4; CDR3 protein: CAIGGGAEKLFF; CDR3 DNA: TGTGCCATCGGGGGGGGCGCAGAAAAACTGTTTTTT
D gene: TRBD1; clone size: NA; V gene: TRBV28; J gene: TRBJ2-2; CDR3 protein: CASSGQGQDRTGELFF; CDR3 DNA: TGTGCCAGCAGCGGACAGGGTCAGGACCGCACCGGGGAGCTGTTTTTT
D gene: TRBD2; clone size: once; V gene: TRBV7-9; J gene: TRBJ2-5; CDR3 protein: CASSFGSGETQYF; CDR3 DNA: TGTGCCAGCAGCTTTGGTAGCGGGGAGACCCAGTACTTC
D gene: NA; clone size: NA; V gene: TRBV2; J gene: TRBJ2-7; CDR3 protein: CASSARDSPYEQYF; CDR3 DNA: TGTGCCAGCAGTGCAAGGGACTCACCGTACGAGCAGTACTTC
D gene: NA; clone size: NA; V gene: TRBV7-8; J gene: TRBJ2-7; CDR3 protein: CASSLGDSTYEQYF; CDR3 DNA: TGTGCCAGCAGCTTAGGTGACAGCACCTACGAGCAGTACTTC
D gene: NA; clone size: NA; V gene: TRBV28; J gene: TRBJ2-5; CDR3 protein: CASSLRGTQYF; CDR3 DNA: TGTGCCAGCAGTCTTCGAGGCACCCAGTACTTC
D gene: TRBD1; clone size: once; V gene: TRBV25-1; J gene: TRBJ1-1; CDR3 protein: CASRTGANTEAFF; CDR3 DNA: TGTGCCAGCAGAACAGGGGCGAACACTGAAGCTTTCTTT
D gene: TRBD2; clone size: NA; V gene: TRBV4-1; J gene: TRBJ2-7; CDR3 protein: CASSPLGEGPGEQYF; CDR3 DNA: TGCGCCAGCAGTCCGTTGGGGGAGGGGCCTGGGGAGCAGTACTTC
D gene: TRBD2; clone size: NA; V gene: TRBV7-8; J gene: TRBJ2-7; CDR3 protein: CASSLGTSGVLSYEQYF; CDR3 DNA: TGTGCCAGCAGCCTAGGGACTAGCGGGGTTCTCTCCTACGAGCAGTACTTC
D gene: NA; clone size: NA; V gene: TRBV30; J gene: TRBJ2-3; CDR3 protein: CAWSTRVASTSASTDTQYF; CDR3 DNA: TGTGCCTGGAGTACCCGGGTGGCTAGCACTTCGGCTAGCACAGATACGCAGTATTTT
D gene: NA; clone size: NA; V gene: TRBV7-2; J gene: TRBJ2-7; CDR3 protein: CASSLDSAASYEQYF; CDR3 DNA: TGTGCCAGCAGCTTAGATTCGGCGGCCTCCTACGAGCAGTACTTC
D gene: NA; clone size: NA; V gene: TRBV27; J gene: TRBJ2-7; CDR3 protein: CASSLGHTYEQYF; CDR3 DNA: TGTGCCAGCAGTTTGGGACACACCTACGAGCAGTACTTC
D gene: TRBD2; clone size: NA; V gene: TRBV7-3; J gene: TRBJ2-2; CDR3 protein: CASSLSQGTSGTGELFF; CDR3 DNA: TGTGCCAGCAGCTTAAGCCAGGGGACTAGCGGGACCGGGGAGCTGTTTTTT
D gene: NA; clone size: NA; V gene: TRBV18; J gene: TRBJ2-7; CDR3 protein: CASSPPGSDYEQYF; CDR3 DNA: TGTGCCAGCTCACCTCCCGGGTCAGACTACGAGCAGTACTTC
D gene: NA; clone size: NA; V gene: TRBV9; J gene: TRBJ2-1; CDR3 protein: CASSVSGASSYNEQFF; CDR3 DNA: TGTGCCAGCAGCGTATCAGGGGCCAGCTCCTACAATGAGCAGTTCTTC
D gene: TRBD1; clone size: NA; V gene: TRBV19; J gene: TRBJ1-2; CDR3 protein: CASSIASGGTYGYTF; CDR3 DNA: TGTGCCAGTAGTATTGCCTCAGGGGGGACCTATGGCTACACCTTC
D gene: NA; clone size: NA; V gene: TRBV5-6; J gene: TRBJ2-7; CDR3 protein: CASSFQGGVYEQYF; CDR3 DNA: TGTGCCAGCAGCTTTCAGGGAGGAGTGTACGAGCAGTACTTC
D gene: NA; clone size: NA; V gene: TRBV7-2; J gene: TRBJ1-5; CDR3 protein: CASSLGGFNQPQHF; CDR3 DNA: TGTGCCAGCAGCTTAGGGGGCTTCAATCAGCCCCAGCATTTT
D gene: NA; clone size: NA; V gene: TRBV7-2; J gene: TRBJ1-5; CDR3 protein: CASSSNRDQPQHF; CDR3 DNA: TGTGCCAGCAGCTCAAACAGGGATCAGCCCCAGCATTTT
D gene: NA; clone size: NA; V gene: TRBV28; J gene: TRBJ1-1; CDR3 protein: CASSLSLTGNTEAFF; CDR3 DNA: TGTGCCAGCAGTTTATCCCTCACGGGTAACACTGAAGCTTTCTTT
D gene: NA; clone size: NA; V gene: TRBV4-1; J gene: TRBJ1-5; CDR3 protein: CASSPTSETLSNQPQHF; CDR3 DNA: TGCGCCAGCAGCCCAACGTCCGAGACACTGAGCAATCAGCCCCAGCATTTT
D gene: NA; clone size: once; V gene: TRBV9; J gene: TRBJ2-1; CDR3 protein: CASSPATGGDYNEQFF; CDR3 DNA: TGTGCCAGCAGCCCTGCAACCGGGGGAGACTACAATGAGCAGTTCTTC
D gene: NA; clone size: NA; V gene: TRBV5-8; J gene: TRBJ1-1; CDR3 protein: CASSLIQLNTEAFF; CDR3 DNA: TGTGCCAGCAGCTTAATACAGCTGAACACTGAAGCTTTCTTT
D gene: NA; clone size: NA; V gene: TRBV19; J gene: TRBJ1-1; CDR3 protein: CASSRYGTQNTEAFF; CDR3 DNA: TGTGCCAGTAGTAGATACGGGACTCAGAACACTGAAGCTTTCTTT
D gene: TRBD1; clone size: NA; V gene: TRBV27; J gene: TRBJ2-5; CDR3 protein: CASSELGQGSETQYF; CDR3 DNA: TGTGCCAGCAGTGAGCTGGGACAGGGGTCAGAGACCCAGTACTTC
D gene: NA; clone size: NA; V gene: TRBV6-5; J gene: TRBJ2-2; CDR3 protein: CASSRGTNTGELFF; CDR3 DNA: TGTGCCAGCAGTAGGGGGACCAACACCGGGGAGCTGTTTTTT
D gene: NA; clone size: NA; V gene: TRBV19; J gene: TRBJ1-2; CDR3 protein: CASSSSGVQGYTF; CDR3 DNA: TGTGCCAGTAGTAGCTCAGGGGTACAGGGCTACACCTTC
D gene: TRBD1; clone size: NA; V gene: TRBV5-1; J gene: TRBJ2-2; CDR3 protein: CATTGPTGELFF; CDR3 DNA: TGCGCCACGACAGGGCCGACCGGGGAGCTGTTTTTT
D gene: TRBD2; clone size: NA; V gene: TRBV28; J gene: TRBJ2-7; CDR3 protein: CASSSRLAGSYEQYF; CDR3 DNA: TGTGCCAGCAGTTCGCGACTAGCGGGGTCCTACGAGCAGTACTTC
D gene: TRBD1; clone size: NA; V gene: TRBV19; J gene: TRBJ2-7; CDR3 protein: CASSSTTGGMAYEQYF; CDR3 DNA: TGTGCCAGTAGTTCCACGACAGGGGGCATGGCCTACGAGCAGTACTTC
D gene: NA; clone size: NA; V gene: TRBV7-9; J gene: TRBJ1-1; CDR3 protein: CASNSAGRTMNTEAFF; CDR3 DNA: TGTGCCAGCAATAGCGCAGGGAGGACTATGAACACTGAAGCTTTCTTT
D gene: TRBD2; clone size: once; V gene: TRBV27; J gene: TRBJ2-7; CDR3 protein: CASGPPGGAYEQYF; CDR3 DNA: TGTGCCAGCGGGCCCCCGGGGGGGGCCTACGAGCAGTACTTC
D gene: NA; clone size: NA; V gene: TRBV4-1; J gene: TRBJ1-5; CDR3 protein: CASSQDLGGSDQPQHF; CDR3 DNA: TGCGCCAGCAGCCAAGATCTGGGGGGTTCGGATCAGCCCCAGCATTTT
D gene: NA; clone size: NA; V gene: TRBV18; J gene: TRBJ2-1; CDR3 protein: CASSPSLGGQYDEQFF; CDR3 DNA: TGTGCCAGCTCACCATCTTTAGGAGGACAGTACGATGAGCAGTTCTTC
D gene: NA; clone size: NA; V gene: TRBV30; J gene: TRBJ1-4; CDR3 protein: CAWTPGGGGKEKLFF; CDR3 DNA: TGTGCCTGGACCCCTGGGGGCGGGGGAAAAGAAAAACTGTTTTTT
D gene: NA; clone size: NA; V gene: TRBV9; J gene: TRBJ1-1; CDR3 protein: CASTKSLMNTEAFF; CDR3 DNA: TGTGCCAGCACCAAGAGTCTGATGAACACTGAAGCTTTCTTT
D gene: NA; clone size: NA; V gene: TRBV30; J gene: TRBJ2-5; CDR3 protein: CAWKTGTYQETQYF; CDR3 DNA: TGTGCCTGGAAAACGGGGACTTACCAAGAGACCCAGTACTTC
D gene: NA; clone size: NA; V gene: TRBV29-1; J gene: TRBJ1-1; CDR3 protein: CSVVRGGQAFF; CDR3 DNA: TGCAGCGTTGTCCGGGGAGGACAAGCTTTCTTT
D gene: TRBD1; clone size: NA; V gene: TRBV7-6; J gene: TRBJ2-3; CDR3 protein: CASSLPDRGQSDTQYF; CDR3 DNA: TGTGCCAGCAGCTTACCGGACAGGGGGCAATCAGATACGCAGTATTTT